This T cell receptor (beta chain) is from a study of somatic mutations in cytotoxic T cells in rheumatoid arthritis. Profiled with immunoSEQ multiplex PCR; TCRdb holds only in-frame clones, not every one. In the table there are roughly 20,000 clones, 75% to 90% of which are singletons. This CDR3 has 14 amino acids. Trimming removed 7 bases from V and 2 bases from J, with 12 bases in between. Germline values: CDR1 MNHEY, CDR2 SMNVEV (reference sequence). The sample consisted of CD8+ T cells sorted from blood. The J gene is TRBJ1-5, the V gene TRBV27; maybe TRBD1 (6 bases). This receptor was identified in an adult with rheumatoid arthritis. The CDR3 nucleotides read TGTGCCAGCAAGGAGGGGGGAGGCAATCAGCCCCAGCATTTT. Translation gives CASKEGGGNQPQHF.